The 20 T cell receptor beta chains below come from one sample, sequenced in a study of blood T cell repertoires in COVID-19. This table comes from immunoSEQ multiplex PCR, and its TCRdb copy is limited to in-frame clones, with some not included. The repertoire holds about 120,000 clones, with approximately 81% as singletons. Sequencing was performed on peripheral blood. The source is a woman over 75 with acute or convalescent COVID-19.

This chain joins TRBV28 and TRBJ2-1; D is ambiguous. The germline V and J ends were trimmed by 6 bases and 6 bases, with 12 bases remaining between them. The CDR3 has 13 amino acids. The germline V gene has CDR1 MDHEN and CDR2 SYDVKM. DNA of the CDR3: TGTGCCAGCAGCCGAAGGCCTAGCAATGAGCAGTTCTTC. Encoded protein: CASSRRPSNEQFF.

J is TRBJ2-7 and V is TRBV29-1; 9 bases align to TRBD1. The CDR3 is 13 amino acids. From germline, CDR1 is SQVTM and CDR2 ANQGSEA. V shed 6 bases, J shed 2 bases, and the junction held 5 bases outside the gene matches. CDR3 region: CSVRRQGAYEQYF. Here the CDR3 DNA reads TGCAGCGTGAGGAGACAGGGGGCCTACGAGCAGTACTTC.

The chain combines TRBV9 with TRBJ2-7, with D unresolved. The germline V and J ends were trimmed by 2 bases and 0 bases, with 12 bases remaining between them. This CDR3 contains 15 residues. Per germline, CDR1 SGDLS and CDR2 YYNGEE. CDR3 residues: CASSVDTWSSYEQYF. CDR3 nucleotide sequence: TGTGCCAGCAGCGTCGATACTTGGAGCTCCTACGAGCAGTACTTC.

The V and J genes are TRBV3-1 (or the pseudogene TRBV3-2) and TRBJ1-2; D uncertain. Germline V lookup: CDR1 LGHDT, CDR2 YNNKEL (reference sequence). Deletions cut 4 bases from V and 1 base from J, with 16 bases between. This CDR3 has 16 amino acids. The CDR3 DNA sequence: TGTGCCAGCAGCCCCTCCGAGGGCAGATATAACTATGGCTACACCTTC. Translated: CASSPSEGRYNYGYTF.

This chain joins TRBV28 and TRBJ2-7; 7 bases are a match to TRBD2. Germline assignment: CDR1 MDHEN and CDR2 SYDVKM. CDR3 length: 15 amino acids. Unmatched junction bases numbered 10, after V lost 2 bases and J lost 6 bases. The CDR3 DNA reads as TGTGCCAGCAGTTTAATAAAAGCGGGAACTTCCGAGCAGTACTTC. It specifies CASSLIKAGTSEQYF.

The chain uses TRBV5-1 and TRBJ2-1, with 10 bases identical to TRBD2. The CDR3 contains 15 residues. The germline gives CDR1 SGHRS, CDR2 YFSETQ. J lost 7 bases, V lost 4 bases, and 8 bases had no gene match. The CDR3 DNA sequence: TGCGCCAGCAGCGAATCTAGCGGGAGTGGGAATGAGCAGTTCTTC. Translated: CASSESSGSGNEQFF.

The chain combines TRBV5-1 with TRBJ1-2; 12 nucleotides match TRBD1. This CDR3 region has 16 residues. The germline CDR1 and CDR2 sequences are SGHRS and YFSETQ. The V gene end was trimmed by 4 bases and the J gene end by 7 bases; junction bases not matched to a gene: 11. The CDR3 is CASSQTAGQGASGYTF. CDR3 nucleotide sequence: TGCGCCAGCAGCCAGACAGCGGGACAGGGGGCCAGTGGCTACACCTTC.

The V gene is TRBV6-6, the J gene TRBJ2-5; a possible D gene is TRBD2 (6 bases). Per the germline V gene, CDR1 is MNHNY and CDR2 is SVGAGI (reference sequence). This CDR3 contains 14 residues. The V end lost 11 bases, the J end lost 5 bases, and 21 bases lay between the germline ends. The CDR3 region has the DNA TGTGCCGCCAAAGAAACGGGAGAGGGGGAGACCCAGTACTTC. Encoded protein: CAAKETGEGETQYF.

This clone appeared once. The same CDR3 arises from other DNA sequences in this sample as well. The chain is built from TRBV7-2 and TRBJ2-1; 8 nucleotides agree with TRBD2. The CDR3 covers 15 residues. Trimming removed 3 bases from V and 2 bases from J; junction bases left unmatched: 3. CDR1 is SGHTA, CDR2 FQGNSA, per germline. CDR3 protein: CASSLAGGPYNEQFF. DNA of the CDR3: TGTGCCAGCAGCTTGGCGGGAGGCCCCTACAATGAGCAGTTCTTC.

The rearrangement uses TRBV12-3 or TRBV12-4 and TRBJ2-7; D is possibly TRBD1 (6 bases). V lost 4 bases and J 3 bases, leaving 10 bases between the germline ends. The length of the CDR3 is 13 residues. The CDR3 sequence is CASSSRTDYEQYF. CDR3 nucleotides: TGTGCCAGCAGTTCCCGGACAGACTACGAGCAGTACTTC.

This chain connects TRBV27 to TRBJ2-5; 7 nucleotides agree with TRBD1. Unmatched junction bases numbered 1, after V lost 1 base and J lost 2 bases. Germline-derived CDR1 and CDR2 are MNHEY and SMNVEV (reference sequence). This CDR3 spans 14 amino acids. CDR3 nucleotide sequence: TGTGCCAGCAGTTTATTGGGACAGCAAGAGACCCAGTACTTC. This codes for CASSLLGQQETQYF.

The rearrangement joins TRBV18 to TRBJ2-1; 7 bases are a match to TRBD2. Trimming at V came to 2 bases and at J to 4 bases, leaving 11 bases not matched to a gene. The CDR3 consists of 17 residues. Germline V gene sequence: CDR1 KGHSH, CDR2 LQKENI. CDR3 coding DNA: TGTGCCAGCTCACCATTCCCCCTAGCGGTACCATACAATGAGCAGTTCTTC. Encoded protein: CASSPFPLAVPYNEQFF.

This clone was found a few times. The gene calls are TRBV19 and TRBJ2-5; TRBD2 agrees at 13 bases. CDR3 length equals 15 residues. CDR1 and CDR2 (germline): LNHDA, SQIVND (reference sequence). The trim removed 3 bases at V and 4 bases at J, leaving 2 bases unmatched. CDR3 nucleotide sequence: TGTGCCAGTAGTATGTGGACTAGCGGGAGAGAGACCCAGTACTTC. It encodes CASSMWTSGRETQYF.

The genes are TRBV19 and TRBJ2-1; the match to TRBD2 covers 10 bases. Trimming at V came to 9 bases and at J to 7 bases, leaving 15 bases not matched to a gene. Per the germline V gene, CDR1 is LNHDA and CDR2 is SQIVND (reference sequence). CDR3 size: 16 residues. CDR3 amino acids: CASRKGTAGGRNEQFF. In DNA form, the CDR3 reads TGTGCCAGCCGTAAGGGCACAGCGGGGGGGCGGAATGAGCAGTTCTTC.

The chain combines TRBV2 with TRBJ1-1; TRBD1 is a possible D gene (6 bases). The CDR3 spans 14 residues. The germline V and J ends were trimmed by 3 bases and 5 bases, with 13 bases remaining between them. Per the germline V gene, CDR1 is SNHLY and CDR2 is FYNNEI. The CDR3 sequence: CASSENRGGTEAFF. The CDR3 DNA reads as TGTGCCAGCAGTGAGAATCGAGGGGGTACTGAAGCTTTCTTT.

This chain joins TRBV7-2 and TRBJ1-6, with TRBD1 matching over 8 bases. The V gene end was trimmed by 4 bases and the J gene end by 9 bases; junction bases not matched to a gene: 8. CDR3 size: 15 residues. Germline V gives CDR1 SGHTA, CDR2 FQGNSA. The CDR3 coding sequence is TGTGCCAGCAGCTCTCTCGGACAGGGTCTTTCACCCCTCCACTTT. Translation: CASSSLGQGLSPLHF.

The DNA for the CDR3 is TGCGCCAGCAGCGACAATATTAACACCGGGGAGCTGTTTTTT. Residues: CASSDNINTGELFF. This chain uses TRBV4-1 with TRBJ2-2; no clear D. Trimming shortened V by 5 bases and J by 2 bases, and 9 bases separated the two germline ends. The germline gives CDR1 MGHRA, CDR2 YSYEKL. The CDR3 is made up of 14 amino acids.

The chain couples TRBV4-3 to TRBJ2-3; perhaps TRBD2 as D (6 bases). The germline V gene encodes CDR1 LGHNA and CDR2 YSLEER. V lost 0 bases to trimming and J lost 6 bases, with 13 bases between them. The CDR3 runs to 15 residues. The CDR3 DNA reads TGCGCCAGCAGCCAAGATCCCGGGAGTGGGGATACGCAGTATTTT. Protein: CASSQDPGSGDTQYF.

This clone appeared once. CDR3 sequence reads: CASSDRVHSNQPQHF. For the CDR3, the DNA is TGTGCCAGCAGTGACAGGGTTCATAGCAATCAGCCCCAGCATTTT. The rearrangement joins TRBV28 to TRBJ1-5; 7 bases fit TRBD1. The junction had 4 bases not matched to a gene; V was cut back by 5 bases and J by 0 bases. The germline gives CDR1 MDHEN, CDR2 SYDVKM. This CDR3 has 15 amino acids. Filled out from reference TRBV28 and TRBJ1-5, the complete variable domain reads DVKVTQSSRYLVKRTGEKVFLECVQDMDHENMFWYRQDPGLGLRLIYFSYDVKMKEKGDIPEGYSVSREKKERFSLILESASTNQTSMYLCASSDRVHSNQPQHFGDGTRLSIL.

The J gene is TRBJ1-4, the V gene TRBV6-6, with unresolved D. This CDR3 contains 14 residues. Germline loops: CDR1 MNHNY, CDR2 SVGAGI (reference sequence). Trimming removed 3 bases from V and 0 bases from J, with 5 bases in between. CDR3 DNA: TGTGCCAGCAGTTATATTGCAACTAATGAAAAACTGTTTTTT. Translated, it gives CASSYIATNEKLFF.